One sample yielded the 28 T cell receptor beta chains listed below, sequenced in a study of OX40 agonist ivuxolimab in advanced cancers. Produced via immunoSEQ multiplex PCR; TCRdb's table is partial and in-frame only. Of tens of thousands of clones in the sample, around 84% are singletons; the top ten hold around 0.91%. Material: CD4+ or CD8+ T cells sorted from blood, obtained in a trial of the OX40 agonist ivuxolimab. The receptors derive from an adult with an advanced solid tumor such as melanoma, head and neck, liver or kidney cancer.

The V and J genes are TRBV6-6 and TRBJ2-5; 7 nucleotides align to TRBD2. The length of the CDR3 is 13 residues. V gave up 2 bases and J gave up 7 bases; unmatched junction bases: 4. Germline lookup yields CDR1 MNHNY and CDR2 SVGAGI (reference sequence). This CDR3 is CASSYGGEGTQYF. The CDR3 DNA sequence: TGTGCCAGCAGTTACGGGGGGGAGGGGACCCAGTACTTC.

CDR3 sequence reads: CASSEHRRTDTQYF. The CDR3 region has the DNA TGTGCCAGCAGTGAACACCGTCGCACAGATACGCAGTATTTT. This chain joins TRBV6-1 and TRBJ2-3; no clear D. V lost 2 bases, J lost 1 base, and 7 bases lay in between. Per germline, CDR1 MNHNS and CDR2 SASEGT. The CDR3 is made up of 14 amino acids.

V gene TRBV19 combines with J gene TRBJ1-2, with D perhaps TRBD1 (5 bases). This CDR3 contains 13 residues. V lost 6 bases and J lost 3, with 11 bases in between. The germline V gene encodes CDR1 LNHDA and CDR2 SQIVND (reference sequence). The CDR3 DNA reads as TGTGCCAGTAGGAGGGACGGAGACTATGGCTACACCTTC. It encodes CASRRDGDYGYTF.

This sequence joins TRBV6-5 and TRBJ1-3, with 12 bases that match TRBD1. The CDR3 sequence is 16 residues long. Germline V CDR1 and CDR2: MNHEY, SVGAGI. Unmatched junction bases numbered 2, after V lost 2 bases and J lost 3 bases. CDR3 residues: CASSYGTGGFGNTIYF. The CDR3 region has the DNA TGTGCCAGCAGTTACGGGACAGGGGGCTTTGGAAACACCATATATTTT.

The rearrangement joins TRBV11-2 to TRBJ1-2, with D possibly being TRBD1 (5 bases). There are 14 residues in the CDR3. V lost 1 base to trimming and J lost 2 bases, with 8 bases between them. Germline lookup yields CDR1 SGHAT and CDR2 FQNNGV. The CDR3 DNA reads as TGTGCCAGCAGCTTAGTTGGGGGAAACTATGGCTACACCTTC. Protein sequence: CASSLVGGNYGYTF.

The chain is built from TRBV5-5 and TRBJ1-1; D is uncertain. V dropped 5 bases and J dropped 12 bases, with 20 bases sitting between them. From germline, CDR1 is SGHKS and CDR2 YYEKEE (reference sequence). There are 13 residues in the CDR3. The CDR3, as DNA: TGTGCCAGCAGTTTTTCCCCGGGTGGGGAGACTTTCTTT. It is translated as CASSFSPGGETFF.

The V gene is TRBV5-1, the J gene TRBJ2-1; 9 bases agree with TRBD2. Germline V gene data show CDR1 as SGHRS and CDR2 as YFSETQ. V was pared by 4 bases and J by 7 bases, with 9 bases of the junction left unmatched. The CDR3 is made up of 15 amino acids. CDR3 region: CASSISSGAGNEQFF. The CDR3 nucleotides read TGCGCCAGCAGCATATCTAGCGGGGCGGGAAATGAGCAGTTCTTC.

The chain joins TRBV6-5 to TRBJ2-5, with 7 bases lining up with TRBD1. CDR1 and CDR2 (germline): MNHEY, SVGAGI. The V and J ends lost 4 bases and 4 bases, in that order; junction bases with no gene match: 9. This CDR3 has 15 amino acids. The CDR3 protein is CASSSPTGFRETQYF. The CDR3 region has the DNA TGTGCCAGCAGTTCCCCGACAGGGTTTCGAGAGACCCAGTACTTC.

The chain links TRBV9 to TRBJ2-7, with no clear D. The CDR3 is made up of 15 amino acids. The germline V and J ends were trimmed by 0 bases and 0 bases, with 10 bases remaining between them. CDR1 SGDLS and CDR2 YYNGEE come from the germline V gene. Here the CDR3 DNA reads TGTGCCAGCAGCGTAGGACGTACGAGCTCCTACGAGCAGTACTTC. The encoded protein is CASSVGRTSSYEQYF. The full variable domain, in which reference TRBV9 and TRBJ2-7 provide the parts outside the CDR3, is DSGVTQTPKHLITATGQRVTLRCSPRSGDLSVYWYQQSLDQGLQFLIQYYNGEERAKGNILERFSAQQFPDLHSELNLSSLELGDSALYFCASSVGRTSSYEQYFGPGTRLTVT.

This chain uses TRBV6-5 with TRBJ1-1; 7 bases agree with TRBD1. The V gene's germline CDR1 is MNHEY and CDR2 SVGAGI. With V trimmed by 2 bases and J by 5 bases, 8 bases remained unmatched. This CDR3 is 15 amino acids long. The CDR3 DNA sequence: TGTGCCAGCAGTTACCGAGGGACAGCGGTTACTGAAGCTTTCTTT. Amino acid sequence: CASSYRGTAVTEAFF.

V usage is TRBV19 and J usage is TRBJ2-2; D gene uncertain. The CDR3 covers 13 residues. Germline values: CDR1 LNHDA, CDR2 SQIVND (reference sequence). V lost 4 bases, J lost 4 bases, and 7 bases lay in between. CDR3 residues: CASSTRVTGELFF. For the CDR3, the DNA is TGTGCCAGTAGTACCCGGGTCACCGGGGAGCTGTTTTTT. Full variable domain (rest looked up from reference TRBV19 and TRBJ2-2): DGGITQSPKYLFRKEGQNVTLSCEQNLNHDAMYWYRQDPGQGLRLIYYSQIVNDFQKGDIAEGYSVSREKKESFPLTVTSAQKNPTAFYLCASSTRVTGELFFGEGSRLTVL.

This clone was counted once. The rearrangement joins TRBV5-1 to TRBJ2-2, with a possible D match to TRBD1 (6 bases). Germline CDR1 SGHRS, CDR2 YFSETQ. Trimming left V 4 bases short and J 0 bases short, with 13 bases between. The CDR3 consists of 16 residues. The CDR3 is CASSKRDTTNTGELFF. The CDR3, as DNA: TGCGCCAGCAGCAAACGGGACACCACGAACACCGGGGAGCTGTTTTTT.

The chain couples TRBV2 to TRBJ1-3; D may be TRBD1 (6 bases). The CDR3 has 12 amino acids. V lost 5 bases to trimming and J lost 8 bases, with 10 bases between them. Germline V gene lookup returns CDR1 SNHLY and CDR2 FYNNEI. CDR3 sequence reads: CASSIQGDTIYF. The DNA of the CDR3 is TGTGCCAGCAGTATACAGGGAGACACCATATATTTT.

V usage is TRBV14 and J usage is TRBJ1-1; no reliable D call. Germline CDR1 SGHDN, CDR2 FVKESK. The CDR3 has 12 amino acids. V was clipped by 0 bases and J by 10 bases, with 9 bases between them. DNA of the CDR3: TGTGCCAGCAGCCAAGATTCATGGGGAGCTTTCTTT. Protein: CASSQDSWGAFF.

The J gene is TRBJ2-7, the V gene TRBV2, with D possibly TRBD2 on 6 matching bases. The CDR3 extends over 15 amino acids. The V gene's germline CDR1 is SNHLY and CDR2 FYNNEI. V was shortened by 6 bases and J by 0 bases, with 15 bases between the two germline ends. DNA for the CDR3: TGTGCCAGCAGGGAGGGCCCCGTCGGCTCCTACGAGCAGTACTTC. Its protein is CASREGPVGSYEQYF.

The CDR3 loop reads CASGGRAGASTDTQYF. The CDR3 nucleotides are TGCGCCAGCGGTGGCCGAGCGGGGGCCTCCACAGATACGCAGTATTTT. The chain couples TRBV5-1 to TRBJ2-3; 8 nucleotides align to TRBD2. The trim removed 7 bases at V and 2 bases at J, leaving 12 bases unmatched. CDR3 length equals 16 residues. In germline, CDR1 is SGHRS, CDR2 YFSETQ.

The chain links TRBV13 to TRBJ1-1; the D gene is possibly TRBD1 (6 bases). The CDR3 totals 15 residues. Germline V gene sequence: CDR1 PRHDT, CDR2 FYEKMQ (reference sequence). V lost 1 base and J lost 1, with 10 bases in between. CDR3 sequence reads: CASSLVRGRNTEAFF. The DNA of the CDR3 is TGTGCCAGCAGCTTAGTCAGGGGAAGGAACACTGAAGCTTTCTTT.

CDR3 nucleotide sequence: TGTGCCAGTAGTTACCGGGGGCCCGATACTAGCACAGATACGCAGTATTTT. It specifies CASSYRGPDTSTDTQYF. This chain joins TRBV19 and TRBJ2-3, with D perhaps matching TRBD1 or TRBD2 (6 bases each). The CDR3 sequence is 17 residues long. The germline gives CDR1 LNHDA, CDR2 SQIVND (reference sequence). V lost 5 bases to trimming and J lost 0 bases, with 18 bases between them.

Written as DNA, the CDR3 is TGTGCCAGCAGTTACAGCTGGCAGGGTAACACCTACGAGCAGTACTTC. Translating gives CASSYSWQGNTYEQYF. The chain couples TRBV6-5 to TRBJ2-7, with a tentative D call TRBD1 (5 bases). V was cut by 2 bases and J by 2 bases, with 16 bases left in between. CDR3 length: 16 amino acids. Germline CDR1 MNHEY, CDR2 SVGAGI.

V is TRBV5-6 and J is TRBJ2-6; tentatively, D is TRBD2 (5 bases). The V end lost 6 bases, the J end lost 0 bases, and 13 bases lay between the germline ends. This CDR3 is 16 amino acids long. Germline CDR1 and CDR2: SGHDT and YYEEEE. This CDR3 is CASTRTQSSGANVLTF. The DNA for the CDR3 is TGTGCCAGCACCCGGACTCAAAGCTCTGGGGCCAACGTCCTGACTTTC. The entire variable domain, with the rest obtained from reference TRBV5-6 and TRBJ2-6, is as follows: DAGVTQSPTHLIKTRGQQVTLRCSPKSGHDTVSWYQQALGQGPQFIFQYYEEEERQRGNFPDRFSGHQFPNYSSELNVNALLLGDSALYLCASTRTQSSGANVLTFGAGSRLTVL.

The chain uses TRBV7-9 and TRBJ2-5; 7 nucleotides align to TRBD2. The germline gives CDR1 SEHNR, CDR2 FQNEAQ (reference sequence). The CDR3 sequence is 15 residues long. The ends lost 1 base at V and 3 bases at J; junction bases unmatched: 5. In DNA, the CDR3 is TGTGCCAGCAGCTTAGGGGAGGGCTGGGAAGAGACCCAGTACTTC. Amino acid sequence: CASSLGEGWEETQYF. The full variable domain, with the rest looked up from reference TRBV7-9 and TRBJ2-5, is DTGVSQNPRHKITKRGQNVTFRCDPISEHNRLYWYRQTLGQGPEFLTYFQNEAQLEKSRLLSDRFSAERPKGSFSTLEIQRTEQGDSAMYLCASSLGEGWEETQYFGPGTRLLVL.

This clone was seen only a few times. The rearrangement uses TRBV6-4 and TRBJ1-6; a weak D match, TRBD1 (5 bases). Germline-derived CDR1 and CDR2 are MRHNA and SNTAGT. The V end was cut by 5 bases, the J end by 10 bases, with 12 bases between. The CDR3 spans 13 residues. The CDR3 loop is CASSLDSQSPLHF. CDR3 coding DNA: TGTGCCAGCAGTTTAGACAGCCAATCACCCCTCCACTTT.

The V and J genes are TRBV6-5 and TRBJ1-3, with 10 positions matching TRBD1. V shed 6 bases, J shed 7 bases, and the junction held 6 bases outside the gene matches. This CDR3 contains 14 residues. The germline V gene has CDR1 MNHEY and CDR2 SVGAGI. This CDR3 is CASRADRGANTIYF. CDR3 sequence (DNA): TGTGCCAGCAGAGCGGACAGGGGGGCGAACACCATATATTTT.

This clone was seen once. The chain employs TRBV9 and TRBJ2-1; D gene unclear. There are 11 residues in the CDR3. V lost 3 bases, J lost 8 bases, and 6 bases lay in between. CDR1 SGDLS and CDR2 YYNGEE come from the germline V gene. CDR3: CASSAWDEQFF. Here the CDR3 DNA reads TGTGCCAGCAGCGCGTGGGATGAGCAGTTCTTC. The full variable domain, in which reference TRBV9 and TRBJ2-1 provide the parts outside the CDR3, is DSGVTQTPKHLITATGQRVTLRCSPRSGDLSVYWYQQSLDQGLQFLIQYYNGEERAKGNILERFSAQQFPDLHSELNLSSLELGDSALYFCASSAWDEQFFGPGTRLTVL.

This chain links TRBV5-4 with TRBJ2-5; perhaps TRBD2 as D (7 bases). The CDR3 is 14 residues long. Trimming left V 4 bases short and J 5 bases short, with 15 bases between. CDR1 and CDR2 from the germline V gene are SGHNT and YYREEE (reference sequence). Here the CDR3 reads CASSAPQGGETQYF. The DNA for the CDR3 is TGTGCCAGCAGCGCCCCACAGGGAGGGGAGACCCAGTACTTC.

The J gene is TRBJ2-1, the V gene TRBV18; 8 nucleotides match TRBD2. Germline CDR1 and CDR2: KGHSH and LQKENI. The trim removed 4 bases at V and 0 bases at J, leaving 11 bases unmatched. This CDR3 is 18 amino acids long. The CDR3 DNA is TGTGCCAGCTCACGCACACCGGGGGGGTCCAGCTCCTACAATGAGCAGTTCTTC. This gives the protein CASSRTPGGSSSYNEQFF.

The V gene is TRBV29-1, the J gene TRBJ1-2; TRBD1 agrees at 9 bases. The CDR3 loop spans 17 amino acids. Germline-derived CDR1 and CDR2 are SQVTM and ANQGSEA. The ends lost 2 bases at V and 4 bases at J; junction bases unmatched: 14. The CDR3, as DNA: TGCAGCGTTGAATGGTATAAACAGGGACAGGGAAGCTATGGCTACACCTTC. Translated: CSVEWYKQGQGSYGYTF. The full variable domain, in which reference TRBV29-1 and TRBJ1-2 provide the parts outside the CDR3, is SAVISQKPSRDICQRGTSLTIQCQVDSQVTMMFWYRQQPGQSLTLIATANQGSEATYESGFVIDKFPISRPNLTFSTLTVSNMSPEDSSIYLCSVEWYKQGQGSYGYTFGSGTRLTVV.

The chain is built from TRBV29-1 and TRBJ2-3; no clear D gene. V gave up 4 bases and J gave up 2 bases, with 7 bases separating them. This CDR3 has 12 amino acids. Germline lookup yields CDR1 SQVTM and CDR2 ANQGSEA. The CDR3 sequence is CSVGLNTDTQYF. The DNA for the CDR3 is TGCAGCGTTGGGCTGAACACAGATACGCAGTATTTT.